The 25 T cell receptor beta chains in this list originate from one sample, sequenced in a study of cytomegalovirus exposure and HLA in healthy donors (dated by TCRdb to 2017 to 2019). Libraries were prepared through the immunoSEQ multiplex PCR assay. A mixture of 60 forward primers for TCR Vbeta segments and 13 reverse primers for TCR Jbeta segments was used in the multiplex PCR. The clones in this table, taken by TCRdb from immuneACCESS, are in-frame only. Not every clone is retained; where verified, under half of the shortfall comes from an unresolved V gene, and the cause of the rest is unknown. The sample includes approximately 190,000 clones, with about nine tenths observed a single time. The ten largest clones take up 1.1% of the sample. Sequenced input: PBMCs. These receptor sequences come from a boy aged 2-15 years in good health and CMV-seronegative.

The gene calls are TRBV6-5 and TRBJ2-7; 8 positions agree with TRBD1. CDR3 length: 14 residues. The germline V gene encodes CDR1 MNHEY and CDR2 SVGAGI. V shed 2 bases, J shed 4 bases, and the junction held 4 bases outside the gene matches. The CDR3 here is CASSYAGGRYEQYF. In DNA form, the CDR3 reads TGTGCCAGCAGTTACGCAGGGGGCAGGTACGAGCAGTACTTC.

The chain couples TRBV7-8 to TRBJ2-3, with a tentative D call TRBD1 (6 bases). The CDR3 is made up of 11 amino acids. CDR1 and CDR2 (germline): SGHVS, FQNEAQ. V shed 10 bases and J shed 12 bases, with 17 bases lying between them. The CDR3 DNA reads TGTGCCACCCTTTCCGGGACATCTCAGTATTTT. This encodes CATLSGTSQYF.

CDR3 sequence (DNA): TGTGCCAGCAAACGGACAGGAAACAATGAGCAGTTCTTC. Encoded protein: CASKRTGNNEQFF. The V and J genes are TRBV2 and TRBJ2-1; 7 bases agree with TRBD1. This CDR3 has 13 residues. The trim removed 7 bases at V and 5 bases at J, leaving 5 bases unmatched. Germline V lookup: CDR1 SNHLY, CDR2 FYNNEI.

The chain carries TRBV7-9 and TRBJ2-1; TRBD2 aligns across 8 bases. Unmatched junction bases numbered 5, after V lost 3 bases and J lost 1 base. This CDR3 has 16 residues. Germline V gene lookup returns CDR1 SEHNR and CDR2 FQNEAQ (reference sequence). The CDR3 region is CASSFRLAQSYNEQFF. CDR3 nucleotide sequence: TGTGCCAGCAGCTTTCGACTAGCGCAGTCCTACAATGAGCAGTTCTTC.

The chain carries TRBV30 and TRBJ2-6, with a possible D match to TRBD1 (6 bases). CDR3 size: 17 residues. CDR1 and CDR2 (germline): GTSNPN, SVGIG (reference sequence). V was trimmed by 3 bases and J by 0 bases, leaving 15 bases between them. The CDR3 sequence: CAWRPGTSISGANVLTF. The DNA of the CDR3 is TGTGCCTGGAGACCCGGGACATCGATCTCTGGGGCCAACGTCCTGACTTTC.

The table lists this clone with a count of one. The chain uses TRBV6-1 and TRBJ1-1, with a weak D call TRBD1 (6 bases). The V and J ends lost 5 bases and 9 bases respectively, with 13 bases between them. The CDR3 spans 12 residues. Germline CDR1 MNHNS, CDR2 SASEGT. The CDR3 coding sequence is TGTGCCAGCAGTTCCCCCGGGACAAAAGCTTTCTTT. It codes for CASSSPGTKAFF.

The CDR3 is CASSVEQGSGANVLTF. The CDR3, as DNA: TGTGCCAGCAGTGTTGAACAGGGGTCTGGGGCCAACGTCCTGACTTTC. The chain combines TRBV6-4 with TRBJ2-6, with 7 positions matching TRBD1. CDR1 is MRHNA, CDR2 SNTAGT, per germline. The CDR3 loop spans 16 amino acids. The junction had 4 bases not matched to a gene; V was cut back by 4 bases and J by 1 base.

V is TRBV2 and J is TRBJ1-2; 11 nucleotides line up with TRBD1. CDR3 size: 14 residues. The germline gives CDR1 SNHLY, CDR2 FYNNEI. After removal of 7 bases from V and 7 bases from J, the junction contained 8 bases not matched to a gene. In DNA, the CDR3 is TGTGCCAGCACTCCGGACAGGGGGCGTTCTGGCTACACCTTC. Protein: CASTPDRGRSGYTF.

The chain has TRBV28 and TRBJ2-6; 7 bases are a match to TRBD1. V trimming: 5 bases; J trimming: 0 bases; junction bases outside the gene matches: 7. This CDR3 has 17 amino acids. Germline CDR1 MDHEN, CDR2 SYDVKM. The CDR3 region is CASSTHGTASGANVLTF. The CDR3 bases are TGTGCCAGCAGTACCCACGGGACAGCCTCTGGGGCCAACGTCCTGACTTTC.

The chain combines TRBV6-5 with TRBJ2-3; D might be TRBD2 (5 bases). V lost 2 bases and J lost 0, with 12 bases in between. The length of the CDR3 is 16 residues. CDR1 is MNHEY and CDR2 is SVGAGI in the germline V gene. The DNA of the CDR3 is TGTGCCAGCAGTTACGAGGGCTGGGCTAGCACAGATACGCAGTATTTT. As protein: CASSYEGWASTDTQYF.

The V gene is TRBV2, the J gene TRBJ1-4, with D tentatively TRBD1 (5 bases). This CDR3 is 13 amino acids long. Germline CDR1 and CDR2: SNHLY and FYNNEI. Trimming took off 3 bases at V and 8 bases at J, with 10 bases between the two ends. CDR3 residues: CASSDQGREKLFF. The DNA for the CDR3 is TGTGCCAGCAGTGATCAGGGTCGGGAAAAACTGTTTTTT. The variable domain in full, with the rest retrieved from reference TRBV2 and TRBJ1-4, is EPEVTQTPSHQVTQMGQEVILRCVPISNHLYFYWYRQILGQKVEFLVSFYNNEISEKSEIFDDQFSVERPDGSNFTLKIRSTKLEDSAMYFCASSDQGREKLFFGSGTQLSVL.

This clone is a singleton in its sample. This chain uses TRBV5-1 with TRBJ2-7; the match to TRBD2 covers 8 bases. The CDR3 runs 13 residues. Germline CDR1 is SGHRS and CDR2 is YFSETQ. The junction had 7 bases not matched to a gene; V was cut back by 4 bases and J by 7 bases. CDR3 in DNA: TGCGCCAGCAGCAAGGAGGCTAGCGGGGAGCAGTACTTC. Encoded protein: CASSKEASGEQYF.

The gene calls are TRBV5-1 and TRBJ2-2; 7 bases are a match to TRBD1. This CDR3 contains 15 residues. Unmatched junction bases numbered 2, after V lost 1 base and J lost 2 bases. CDR1 and CDR2 (germline): SGHRS, YFSETQ. The CDR3 here is CASSLTGDNTGELFF. In DNA, the CDR3 is TGCGCCAGCAGCTTGACAGGGGACAACACCGGGGAGCTGTTTTTT.

This clone occurred once. This chain connects TRBV5-1 to TRBJ1-6; 7 bases line up with TRBD1. The V gene's germline CDR1 is SGHRS and CDR2 YFSETQ. Trimming at V came to 0 bases and at J to 5 bases, leaving 5 bases not matched to a gene. The CDR3 covers 16 residues. The CDR3 is CASSLGPGGNNSPLHF. The CDR3 nucleotides read TGCGCCAGCAGCTTGGGACCAGGGGGAAATAATTCACCCCTCCACTTT.

CDR3 protein: CASKYSNQPQHF. CDR3 DNA: TGTGCCAGCAAATATAGCAATCAGCCCCAGCATTTT. The chain is built from TRBV28 and TRBJ1-5; D gene unclear. CDR1 and CDR2 (germline): MDHEN, SYDVKM. V shed 7 bases and J shed 0 bases, with 4 bases lying between them. This CDR3 comprises 12 residues.

The genes are TRBV19 and TRBJ2-2, with TRBD2 identical over 7 bases. Germline trimming cut 7 bases from V and 0 bases from J; bases unmatched to any gene: 5. Germline loops: CDR1 LNHDA, CDR2 SQIVND (reference sequence). This CDR3 region has 15 residues. The CDR3 loop reads CASTLSGTNTGELFF. CDR3 in DNA: TGTGCCAGTACCCTCAGCGGGACGAACACCGGGGAGCTGTTTTTT. Full variable domain (remainder filled in from reference TRBV19 and TRBJ2-2): DGGITQSPKYLFRKEGQNVTLSCEQNLNHDAMYWYRQDPGQGLRLIYYSQIVNDFQKGDIAEGYSVSREKKESFPLTVTSAQKNPTAFYLCASTLSGTNTGELFFGEGSRLTVL.

V and J are TRBV9 and TRBJ2-7, with no clear D. With 0 bases removed from V and 0 bases from J, the gap between germline ends came to 7 bases. CDR3 length: 14 residues. CDR1 and CDR2 from the germline V gene are SGDLS and YYNGEE. CDR3 in amino acids: CASSVAPSSYEQYF. The CDR3 coding sequence is TGTGCCAGCAGCGTAGCACCGAGCTCCTACGAGCAGTACTTC.

The chain employs TRBV7-9 and TRBJ1-4, with D unclear. This CDR3 is 14 amino acids long. CDR1 and CDR2 from the germline V gene are SEHNR and FQNEAQ (reference sequence). With 1 base removed from V and 8 bases from J, the gap between germline ends came to 11 bases. Here the CDR3 reads CASSLGQSDEKLFF. Here the CDR3 DNA reads TGTGCCAGCAGCTTAGGTCAAAGCGACGAAAAACTGTTTTTT.

The rearrangement uses TRBV9 and TRBJ2-7; 9 bases are shared with TRBD1. CDR1 and CDR2 from the germline V gene are SGDLS and YYNGEE. V trimming: 1 base; J trimming: 3 bases; junction bases outside the gene matches: 11. The CDR3 has 17 residues. The DNA of the CDR3 is TGTGCCAGCAGCGTATCCGGGACAGGGAACGATTTCTACGAGCAGTACTTC. Its translation: CASSVSGTGNDFYEQYF.

This clone appeared a single time. The chain has TRBV19 and TRBJ1-5; tentatively, D is TRBD1 (6 bases). This CDR3 spans 15 amino acids. The ends were cut back, 6 bases at V and 4 bases at J, with 16 bases in the middle. Germline V gene data show CDR1 as LNHDA and CDR2 as SQIVND (reference sequence). CDR3 sequence (DNA): TGTGCCAGTAGGAATATGGATCAGGGGAATCAGCCCCAGCATTTT. It specifies CASRNMDQGNQPQHF.

For this clone: One junction end does not reproduce the germline sequence, and a read error may be involved. The chain links TRBV29-1 to TRBJ1-2; 8 nucleotides match TRBD1. CDR3 length: 13 residues. Germline values: CDR1 SQVTM, CDR2 ANQGSEA. The CDR3 DNA reads as TGCAGCTTTGAAGGACAGGGAAACGGCGGCTACACCTTC. Residues: CSFEGQGNGGYTF.

This clone was picked up one time. The chain combines TRBV27 with TRBJ1-1; D unresolved. Germline V CDR1 and CDR2: MNHEY, SMNVEV (reference sequence). The V end lost 0 bases, the J end lost 4 bases, and 9 bases lay between the germline ends. The CDR3 runs 14 residues. CDR3 amino acids: CASSLSRGITEAFF. CDR3 bases: TGTGCCAGCAGTTTATCTCGGGGTATCACTGAAGCTTTCTTT.

This clone was found a few times. The V gene is TRBV5-6, the J gene TRBJ1-1; 8 bases align to TRBD1. This CDR3 region has 14 residues. J lost 5 bases, V lost 0 bases, and 3 bases had no gene match. Germline V gives CDR1 SGHDT, CDR2 YYEEEE. The CDR3 spells CASSLGTGLTEAFF. The CDR3, as DNA: TGTGCCAGCAGCTTGGGGACAGGGTTGACTGAAGCTTTCTTT.

This rearrangement joins TRBV15 to TRBJ2-7; possibly TRBD2 for D (7 bases). CDR1 LNHNV and CDR2 YYDKDF come from the germline V gene (reference sequence). Between the trimmed V and J ends, which lost 1 base and 0 bases, there was a span of 13 bases. CDR3 size: 16 residues. CDR3 sequence reads: CATSRGKGEGSYEQYF. CDR3 DNA sequence: TGTGCCACCAGCAGAGGGAAGGGGGAGGGCTCCTACGAGCAGTACTTC. Supplemented by reference TRBV15 and TRBJ2-7, the full variable domain reads DAMVIQNPRYQVTQFGKPVTLSCSQTLNHNVMYWYQQKSSQAPKLLFHYYDKDFNNEADTPDNFQSRRPNTSFCFLDIRSPGLGDTAMYLCATSRGKGEGSYEQYFGPGTRLTVT.

The rearrangement joins TRBV5-1 to TRBJ1-1; TRBD1 might be the D (5 bases). This CDR3 has 15 amino acids. V was cut by 4 bases and J by 5 bases, with 18 bases left in between. Germline lookup yields CDR1 SGHRS and CDR2 YFSETQ. The CDR3 loop is CASSAGGWGLTEAFF. CDR3 sequence (DNA): TGCGCCAGCAGCGCCGGGGGGTGGGGTTTAACTGAAGCTTTCTTT.